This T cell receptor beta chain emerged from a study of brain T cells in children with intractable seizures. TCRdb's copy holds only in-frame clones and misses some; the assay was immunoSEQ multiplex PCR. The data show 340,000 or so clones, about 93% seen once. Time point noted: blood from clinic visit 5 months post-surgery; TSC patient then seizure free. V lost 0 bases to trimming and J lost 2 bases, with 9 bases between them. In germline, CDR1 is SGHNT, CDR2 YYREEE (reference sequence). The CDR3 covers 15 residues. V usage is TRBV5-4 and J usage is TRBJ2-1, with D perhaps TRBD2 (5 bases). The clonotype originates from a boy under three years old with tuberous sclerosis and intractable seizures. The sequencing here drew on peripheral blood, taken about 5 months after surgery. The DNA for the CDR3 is TGTGCCAGCAGCTTGGAGAAGCGGACCTACAATGAGCAGTTCTTC. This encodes CASSLEKRTYNEQFF.